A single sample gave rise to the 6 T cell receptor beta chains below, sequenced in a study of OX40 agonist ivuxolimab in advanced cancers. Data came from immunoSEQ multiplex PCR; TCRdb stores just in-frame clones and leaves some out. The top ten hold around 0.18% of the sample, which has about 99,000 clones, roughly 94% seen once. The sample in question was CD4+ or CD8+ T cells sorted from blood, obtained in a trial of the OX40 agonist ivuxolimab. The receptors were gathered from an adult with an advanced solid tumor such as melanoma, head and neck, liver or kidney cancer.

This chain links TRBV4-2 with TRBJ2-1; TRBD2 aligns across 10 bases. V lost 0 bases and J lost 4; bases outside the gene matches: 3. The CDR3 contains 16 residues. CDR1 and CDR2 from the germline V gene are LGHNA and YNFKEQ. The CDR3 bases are TGTGCCAGCAGCCAAGAAACTAGCGGGACGTACAATGAGCAGTTCTTC. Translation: CASSQETSGTYNEQFF.

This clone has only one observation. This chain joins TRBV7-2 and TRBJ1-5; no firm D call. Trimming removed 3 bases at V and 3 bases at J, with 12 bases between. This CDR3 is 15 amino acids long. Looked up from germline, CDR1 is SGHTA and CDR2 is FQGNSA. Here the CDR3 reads CASSFGPSHNQPQHF. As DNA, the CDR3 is TGTGCCAGCAGCTTCGGGCCGTCCCACAATCAGCCCCAGCATTTT.

The CDR3 sequence is CASSRLSTDTQYF. The DNA for the CDR3 is TGTGCCAGCTCCAGACTTAGCACAGATACGCAGTATTTT. The V call is TRBV11-3, the J call TRBJ2-3; D remains unclear. Germline CDR1 SGHNT, CDR2 YENEEA. The CDR3 contains 13 residues. V dropped 8 bases and J dropped 0 bases, with 9 bases sitting between them.

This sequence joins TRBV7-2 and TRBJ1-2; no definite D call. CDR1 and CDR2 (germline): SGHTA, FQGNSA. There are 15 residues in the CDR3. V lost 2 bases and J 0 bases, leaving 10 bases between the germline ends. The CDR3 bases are TGTGCCAGCAGCTTACAGCGCAGTCCTAACTATGGCTACACCTTC. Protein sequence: CASSLQRSPNYGYTF.

Written as DNA, the CDR3 is TGTGCCAGCTCGGGAAACACCATATATTTT. Translated: CASSGNTIYF. The V and J genes are TRBV18 and TRBJ1-3; D unresolved. V lost 6 bases, J lost 4 bases, and 1 base lay in between. The CDR3 totals 10 residues. The V gene's germline CDR1 is KGHSH and CDR2 LQKENI.

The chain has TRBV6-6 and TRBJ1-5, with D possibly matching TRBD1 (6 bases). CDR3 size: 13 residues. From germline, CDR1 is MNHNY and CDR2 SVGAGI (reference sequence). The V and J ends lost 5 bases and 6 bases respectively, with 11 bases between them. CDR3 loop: CASSTQGIQPQHF. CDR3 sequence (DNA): TGTGCCAGCAGTACCCAGGGGATTCAGCCCCAGCATTTT.